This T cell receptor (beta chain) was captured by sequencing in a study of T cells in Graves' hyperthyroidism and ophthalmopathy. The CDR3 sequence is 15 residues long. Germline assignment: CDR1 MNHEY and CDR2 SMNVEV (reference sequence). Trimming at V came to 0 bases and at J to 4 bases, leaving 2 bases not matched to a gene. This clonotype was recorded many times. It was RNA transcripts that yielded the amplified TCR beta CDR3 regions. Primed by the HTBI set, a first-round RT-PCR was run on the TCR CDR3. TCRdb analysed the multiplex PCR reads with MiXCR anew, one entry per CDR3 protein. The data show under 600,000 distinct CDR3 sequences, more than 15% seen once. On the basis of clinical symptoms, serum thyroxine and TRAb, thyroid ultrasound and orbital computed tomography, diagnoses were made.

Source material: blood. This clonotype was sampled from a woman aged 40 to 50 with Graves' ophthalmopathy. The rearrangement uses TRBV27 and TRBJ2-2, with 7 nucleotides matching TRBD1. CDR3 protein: CASSLSTGITGELFF. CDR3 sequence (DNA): TGTGCCAGCAGTTTATCGACAGGGATCACCGGGGAGCTGTTTTTT.